This entry features one TCR beta chain sequence. This clonotype came up a few times. It lacks a known antigen. No much larger clonotype is one base removed from it; base qualities were not supplied. From the second PCR step on, the TCR alpha and beta chain libraries were amplified in separate reactions. CMV status of each donor was established by measuring IFNgamma production from CD4+ T cells after fresh PBMCs were stimulated overnight with CMV viral lysate. Miltenyi beads were used first to positively select CD4 T cells, and CD8 T cells were then positively selected from the CD4-negative fraction. Cells were stained for CD3, CD4, CD8, CD45RA, CD27 and a live/dead dye and were sorted on a BD Aria II into four subsets based on CD45RA and CD27. A few healthy volunteers provided blood, and each donor's sample was split into CD4 and CD8 T cells and then further divided into four differentiation subsets. Around 110 ml of peripheral blood was taken from each donor, and PBMC were separated by density-gradient centrifugation on Ficoll-Paque PLUS. Sorted cells were lysed in RLT buffer, and RNA was extracted with a Qiagen RNeasy kit and stored at -80°C.

Libraries were constructed by UMI-ligation and nested PCR. To cover both TRBC1 and TRBC2, the beta constant-region primer consisted of an equimolar mix of two oligonucleotides. Four rounds of PCR, combining the SP2 primer with nested alpha and beta constant-region primers, were used to amplify the ligated cDNA. T4 RNA ligase 1 ligated a single-stranded oligonucleotide carrying the SP2 primer and a 12-nucleotide UMI to the cDNA 3' end. The ligation reaction was kept at 16 degrees C for roughly 18-24 hours. PCR2 was usually performed as a SYBR Green qPCR and halted at a preset threshold so that over-amplification would not occur. Agencourt AMPure XP magnetic beads were used for all purifications after the first. Libraries were quantified by Qubit and checked on a TapeStation, with a main peak expected near 650 bp. The pooled libraries were sequenced on an Illumina MiSeq using v2 2x251 paired-end kits, which usually yielded 1-2 million reads per sample. Each sample library was pooled at 4 nM, and roughly 4.5-7% PhiX was included to improve cluster recognition. The paper's data handling went like this. FASTQ reads processed by Demultiplexor were assigned V and J genes by Decombinator through tag matching that tolerated a single base-pair mismatch. UMIs were used by Collapsinator to correct both sequencing errors and frequency errors arising from PCR heterogeneity. TCRs were translated and CDR3s were extracted from the conserved cysteine to the FGXG phenylalanine by CDR3Translator, with non-productive sequences being flagged. Gini, Shannon entropy and inverse Simpson indices were calculated on repertoires subsampled to equal numbers of UMI-defined TCRs. Power-law fits to clonotype abundance distributions were performed by maximum likelihood within the linear range. Similar UMI counts, unique TCR numbers and clonal distributions were obtained with the pipeline and with MIGEC on one naive CD8 sample. In one analysis, naive TCRs also found in any memory subset of the same donor were removed from the naive repertoire. The repertoires were searched for roughly 7,900 CMV-associated CDR3 sequences that had been compiled from VDJdb and a published dataset. The public sequencing data were trimmed at Q25 with fastp and processed into clonotypes with MiXCR by TCRdb, which kept only in-frame beta chains. Each entry merges the rows of one CDR3 protein and shows their most common DNA and genes. These V and J calls derive from TCRdb rather than the authors' analysis. For this sample there are over 90,000 distinct CDR3 sequences; roughly 12% appear just once. Around 0.13% of the sample is taken by the ten largest.

Trimming leaves V shorter by 0 bases and J shorter by 6 bases, with the junction holding 20 bases beyond the gene matches. The germline V gene supplies CDR1 LGHNA and CDR2 YNFKEQ. The CDR3 measures 22 amino acids from cysteine to phenylalanine. The only DNA kept is the CDR3, 66 bases in frame from the first base. The data stem from a study of naive and memory T cell subsets (dated by TCRdb to the late 2010s). In terms of the full investigation: An open-source, UMI-based TCR alpha and beta sequencing pipeline was applied to sorted naive and memory peripheral blood T cell subsets. IgG serology results and the functional CMV T cell responses were in complete agreement. RNA was DNase-treated and reverse transcribed with TCR constant-region primers, mostly using SuperScript III.

General study outcomes and caveats: The repertoire findings for the naive and memory subsets could not be validated against a ground truth because none was available. The abundance of TCRs followed a power law with an exponent that differed between naive and memory subsets yet stayed consistent across the three individuals. Following error correction, more than 95% of naive TCR sequences occurred only once, which made naive abundance distributions much steeper than those of memory subsets. In both CD4 and CD8 cells, the Gini index increased while Shannon and inverse Simpson diversity decreased from naive through CM, EM and EMRA. A few larger clonotypes were present in naive repertoires, particularly the CD8 repertoires, and these clonotypes were possibly memory cells re-expressing CD45RA. RNA-based TCR counts may be influenced by expression changes linked to T cell activation and differentiation. A clonotype was defined as a single alpha or beta chain sequence rather than as a paired alpha/beta receptor.

The sample was naive CD4+ T cells from blood. This specimen's cell subset or site label, interpreted: naive T cells, CD45RA high CD27+. The sequence was collected from a human donor in good health. The chain was built from TRBV4-2 and TRBJ2-1, and TRBD2 aligns with 13 junction nucleotides. CDR3 reads: CASSQDVGSRILAGGLGNEQFF. The base sequence is TGTGCCAGCAGCCAAGATGTAGGGTCCCGGATACTAGCGGGAGGGCTTGGCAATGAGCAGTTCTTC.